This TCR beta chain derives from a study of T cell repertoires in cytomegalovirus infection. As for the study in general: CMV epitopes that were recently identified and HLA-C-restricted were used alongside well-studied HLA-B-restricted ones. Public TCR beta signatures marked donors with CMV infection and the matching HLA. General study results and limits: The ex vivo response was dominated by HLA-C-restricted CMV-specific TCR beta clonotypes. Cumulated frequencies of public TCR beta families served to identify carriers of CMV plus the relevant HLA.

A few counts support this clonotype. Its cognate antigen is unknown. TCRdb reanalysed the reads using MiXCR and keeps one entry per CDR3 protein. This sample has approximately 270,000 distinct CDR3 sequences, with less than 25% found just once. Sample: cultured PBMCs, taken from culture after CMV antigen stimulation. The clonotype was recovered from a human donor in good health (CMV status not recorded). Some clones in this sample may be carry-over from other donors' samples.

CDR3 nucleotides: TGTGCCAGCAGTTTCTACGGCGAGCAGTACTTC. Amino acids: CASSFYGEQYF. The chain combines TRBV27 with TRBJ2-7; D gene ambiguous. The germline CDR1 and CDR2 sequences are MNHEY and SMNVEV (reference sequence). Trimming took 3 bases from V and 6 from J, leaving 6 bases between them. The CDR3 covers 11 residues.